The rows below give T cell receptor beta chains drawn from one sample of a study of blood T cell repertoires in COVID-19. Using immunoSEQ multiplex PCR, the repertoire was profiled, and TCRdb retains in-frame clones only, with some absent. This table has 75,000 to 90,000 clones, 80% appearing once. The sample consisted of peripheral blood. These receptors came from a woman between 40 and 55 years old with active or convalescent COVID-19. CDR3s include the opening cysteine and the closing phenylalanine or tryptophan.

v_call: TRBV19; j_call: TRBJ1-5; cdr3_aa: CASMGTFFQPQHF
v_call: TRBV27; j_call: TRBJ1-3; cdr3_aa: CASSRGQGPYSGNTIYF
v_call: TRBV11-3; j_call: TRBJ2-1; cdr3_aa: CASSYVGTSRGNEQFF
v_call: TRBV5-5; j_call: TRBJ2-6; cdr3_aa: CASSFIEGGRGTGANVLTF
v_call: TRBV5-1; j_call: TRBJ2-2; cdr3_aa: CASRDWDYNTGELFF
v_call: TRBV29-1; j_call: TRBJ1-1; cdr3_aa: CSVLPPGQGGRRTEAFF
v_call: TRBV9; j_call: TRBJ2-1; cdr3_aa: CASSVDPSGGSEFF
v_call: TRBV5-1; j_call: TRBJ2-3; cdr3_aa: CASSLAARGGTDTQYF
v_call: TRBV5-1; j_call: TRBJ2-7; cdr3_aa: CASSLEGGRASHEQYF
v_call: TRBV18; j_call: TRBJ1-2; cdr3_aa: CASSPGPQGYGYTF
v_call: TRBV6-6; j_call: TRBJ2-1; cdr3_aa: CASSQSIGTSGNNEQFF
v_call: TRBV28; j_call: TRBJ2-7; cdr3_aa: CASSLFGTGGEQYF
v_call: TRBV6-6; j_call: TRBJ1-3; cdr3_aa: CASTLTVSGNTIYF
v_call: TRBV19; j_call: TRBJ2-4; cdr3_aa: CASTKGATLAKNIQYF
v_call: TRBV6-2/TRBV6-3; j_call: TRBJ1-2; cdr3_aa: CASSFPGTGAPFNYGYTF
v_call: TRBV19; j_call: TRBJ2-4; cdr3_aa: CASSPDRDRVKNIQYF
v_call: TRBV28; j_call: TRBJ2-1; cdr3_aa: CASSPTGLSMFF
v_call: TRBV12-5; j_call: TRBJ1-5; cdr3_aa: CASGLVIGLSNQPQHF
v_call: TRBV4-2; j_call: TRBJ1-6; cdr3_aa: CASSQEGRDSPLHF
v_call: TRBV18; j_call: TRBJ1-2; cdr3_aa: CASSGVEGASNYGYTF
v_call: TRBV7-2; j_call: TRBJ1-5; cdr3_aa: CASSLGTGRSNQPQHF
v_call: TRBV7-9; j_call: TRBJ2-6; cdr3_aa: CAIRPSSGANVLTF
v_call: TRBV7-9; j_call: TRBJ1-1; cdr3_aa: CASSQVGGKAFF
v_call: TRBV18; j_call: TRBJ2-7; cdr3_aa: CASSQRQDTYEQYF
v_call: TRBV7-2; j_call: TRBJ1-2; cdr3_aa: CASSFRDRTYGYTF
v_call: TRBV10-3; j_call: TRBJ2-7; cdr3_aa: CAIGGGTSREQYF
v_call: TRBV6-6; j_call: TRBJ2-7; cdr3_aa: CASSRNRQGHEQYF
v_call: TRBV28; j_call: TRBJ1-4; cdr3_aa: CASRTTGASNEKLFF
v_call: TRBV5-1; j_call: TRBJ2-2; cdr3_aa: CASSFGTSGSLTGELFF
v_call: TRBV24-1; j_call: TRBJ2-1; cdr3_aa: CATSEILVAGQGRNEQFF
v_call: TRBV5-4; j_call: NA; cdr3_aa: CASSLGAGGGPQYF
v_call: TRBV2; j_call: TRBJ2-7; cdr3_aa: CASTGTSGRINEQYF
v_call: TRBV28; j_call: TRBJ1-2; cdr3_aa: CASSFRDRGYGYTF
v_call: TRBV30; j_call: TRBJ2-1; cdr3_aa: CAWSSGGEQFF
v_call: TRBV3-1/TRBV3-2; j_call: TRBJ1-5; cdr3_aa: CASTDTLYHQPQHF
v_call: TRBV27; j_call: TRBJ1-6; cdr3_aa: CASRQGSSPLHF
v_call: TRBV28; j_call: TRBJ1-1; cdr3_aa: CASTPNWGVNTEAFF
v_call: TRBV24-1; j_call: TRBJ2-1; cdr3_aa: CATSDFSGGAVGNEQFF
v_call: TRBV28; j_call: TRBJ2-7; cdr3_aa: CASRTGGEQYF
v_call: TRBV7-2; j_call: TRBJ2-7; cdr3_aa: CASSLVYTSGGKYEQYF
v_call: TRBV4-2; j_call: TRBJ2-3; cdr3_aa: CASSQVAGSVTDTQYF
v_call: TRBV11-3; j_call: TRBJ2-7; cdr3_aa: CASSPGLPGSYEQYF
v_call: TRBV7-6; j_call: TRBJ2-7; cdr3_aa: CASSLAGTGGSYEQYF
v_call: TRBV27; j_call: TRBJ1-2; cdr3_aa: CASTSTAGSSTF
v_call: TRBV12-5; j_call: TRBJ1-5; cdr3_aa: CATAGGGNQPQHF
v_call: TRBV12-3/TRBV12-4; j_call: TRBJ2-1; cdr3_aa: CASRAGYYNEQFF
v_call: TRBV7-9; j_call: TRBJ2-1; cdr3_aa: CASRGLAGDYNEQFF
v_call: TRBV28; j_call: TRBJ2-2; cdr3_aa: CASSLGFGDRGNANTGELFF
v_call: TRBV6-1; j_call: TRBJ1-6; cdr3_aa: CASSEAYSNSPLHF
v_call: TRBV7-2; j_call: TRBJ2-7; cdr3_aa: CASSLVEGSEQYF
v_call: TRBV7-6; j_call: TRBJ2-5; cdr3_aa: CASSLRTSGVQETQYF